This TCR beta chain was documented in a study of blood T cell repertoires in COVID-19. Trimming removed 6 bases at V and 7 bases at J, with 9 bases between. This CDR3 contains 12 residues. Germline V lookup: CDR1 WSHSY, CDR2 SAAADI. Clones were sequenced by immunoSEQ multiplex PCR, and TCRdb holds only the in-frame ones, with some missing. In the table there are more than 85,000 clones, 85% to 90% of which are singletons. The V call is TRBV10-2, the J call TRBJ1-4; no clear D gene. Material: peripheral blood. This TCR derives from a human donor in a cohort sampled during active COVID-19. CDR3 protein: CASSGSGEKLFF. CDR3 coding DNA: TGCGCCAGCAGCGGCTCAGGTGAAAAACTGTTTTTT.